The 7 T cell receptor beta chains reported below all come from one sample, sequenced in a study of PD-1 blockade in classical Hodgkin lymphoma. TCRdb keeps only in-frame clones here, not all; method: immunoSEQ multiplex PCR. The table has approximately 5,000 clones, about 71% seen once. This sample's time point: cycle 4 day 1 (C4D1), after 5 to 7 weeks of nivolumab. All trial patients relapsed after autologous stem cell transplantation. Magnetic negative selection of thawed PBMCs yielded the CD8+ T cells. This specimen was CD8+ T cells from blood, taken before the fourth cycle of nivolumab. The receptors originated from a human donor with classical Hodgkin lymphoma.

This clone has only a few counts. This rearrangement joins TRBV7-9 to TRBJ1-3, with no clear D. The CDR3 runs to 15 residues. The germline CDR1 and CDR2 sequences are SEHNR and FQNEAQ (reference sequence). The ends were cut back, 5 bases at V and 5 bases at J, with 16 bases in the middle. The DNA for the CDR3 is TGTGCCAGCAGCGGGGAGACGGTACGGAGAAACACCATATATTTT. As protein: CASSGETVRRNTIYF.

Sample share makes this clone medium-sized. The rearrangement uses TRBV2 and TRBJ2-1, with 10 bases aligning to TRBD2. V shed 10 bases and J 5 bases; nucleotides not matched to a gene: 5. The CDR3 spans 13 residues. Looked up from germline, CDR1 is SNHLY and CDR2 is FYNNEI. The CDR3 region is CATGLADNNEQFF. The CDR3 DNA reads TGTGCCACCGGACTAGCGGACAACAATGAGCAGTTCTTC.

V is TRBV6-5 and J is TRBJ1-4, with 10 bases lining up with TRBD1. The V segment lost 9 bases and the J segment 6 bases; nucleotides outside the gene matches: 4. Germline V gene data show CDR1 as MNHEY and CDR2 as SVGAGI. The CDR3 extends over 13 amino acids. The CDR3 nucleotides are TGTGCCAGTGGGGGGACAGGGGATGAAAAACTGTTTTTT. Translating it yields CASGGTGDEKLFF.

The V call is TRBV6-1, the J call TRBJ1-2; no firm D call. Trimming left V 7 bases short and J 2 bases short, with 11 bases between. The CDR3 is made up of 13 amino acids. CDR1 is MNHNS and CDR2 is SASEGT in the germline V gene. CDR3 amino acids: CASMWSENYGYTF. The CDR3, as DNA: TGTGCCAGCATGTGGTCAGAAAACTATGGCTACACCTTC.

The chain couples TRBV5-4 to TRBJ2-7, with 7 positions matching TRBD1. The junction had 5 bases not matched to a gene; V was cut back by 4 bases and J by 4 bases. CDR3 size: 13 residues. CDR1 SGHNT and CDR2 YYREEE come from the germline V gene (reference sequence). The chain's CDR3 is CASSQNRGYEQYF. Here the CDR3 DNA reads TGTGCCAGCAGCCAGAACAGGGGATACGAGCAGTACTTC.

This chain uses TRBV7-9 with TRBJ2-7; D is possibly TRBD1 (5 bases). Germline V CDR1 and CDR2: SEHNR, FQNEAQ (reference sequence). Trimming cost V 10 bases and J 1 base, with 11 bases left between them. CDR3 size: 12 residues. CDR3 coding DNA: TGTGCCATGCAGGGCTGTTCCTACGAGCAGTACTTC. It encodes CAMQGCSYEQYF. The complete variable domain, with remaining parts taken from reference TRBV7-9 and TRBJ2-7, reads DTGVSQNPRHKITKRGQNVTFRCDPISEHNRLYWYRQTLGQGPEFLTYFQNEAQLEKSRLLSDRFSAERPKGSFSTLEIQRTEQGDSAMYLCAMQGCSYEQYFGPGTRLTVT.

By share, this clone counts as medium-sized. The chain employs TRBV28 and TRBJ1-1; D is unresolved. The CDR3 extends over 13 amino acids. Trimming shortened V by 5 bases and J by 0 bases, and 7 bases separated the two germline ends. The germline V gene encodes CDR1 MDHEN and CDR2 SYDVKM. DNA for the CDR3: TGTGCCAGCAGTCCACGTATGAACACTGAAGCTTTCTTT. Protein: CASSPRMNTEAFF.